This entry concerns a single TCR beta chain. The antigen is undetermined. This sample is drawn from a study of response to subunit inactivated influenza vaccine. Study outcomes and limitations: With each seasonal influenza vaccination, the authors suggested, few new T cells are recruited.

V shed 3 bases, J shed 3 bases, and the junction held 12 bases outside the gene matches. Germline assignment: CDR1 GTSNPN and CDR2 SVGIG (reference sequence). CDR3 length: 16 amino acids. TCRdb ran MiXCR on the RT-PCR reads and lists one entry per CDR3 protein. The sample includes 300,000 to 350,000 distinct CDR3 sequences, 20% to 25% seen only once; the top ten take 10%. The sample consisted of PBMCs from blood, taken approximately 20 months after vaccination. This rearrangement joins TRBV30 to TRBJ1-2, with 8 bases fitting TRBD1. This TCR was sampled from a man between 45 and 75 years old who received an inactivated influenza vaccine. The CDR3 DNA is TGTGCCTGGAGCAGGCAGGGGGCTAGTATGGACTATGGCTACACCTTC. Its protein product is CAWSRQGASMDYGYTF.